The clone carrying this T cell receptor (beta chain) turned up a few times. What it binds is not known. CDR1 SEHNR and CDR2 FQNEAQ come from the germline V gene (reference sequence). CDR3 length: 13 residues. The V and J ends lost 3 bases and 4 bases respectively, with 10 bases between them. The sample comes from a study of STAT3 mutations in large granular lymphocyte leukemia. Study-level findings and limits: Every T-cell large granular lymphocyte leukemia patient had at least one immunodominant TCR beta clonotype. Variable sampling intervals and differing treatment regimens complicated linking therapy response to TCR clonal burden changes. No sample exists from the first appearance of each clone. Persisting codominant clonotypes may have hidden a small pathogenic clone.

The repertoire was sequenced with immunoSEQ multiplex PCR; TCRdb's copy has only in-frame clones and lacks some. The sample carries 10,000 to 15,000 clones, more than 75% recorded once. The clonotype was recovered from a man between 40 and 49 years old with T-cell large granular lymphocyte leukemia. Some clones in this sample may be carry-over from other donors' samples. Sequenced: peripheral blood mononuclear cells. This chain links TRBV7-9 with TRBJ2-7; a weak D match, TRBD1 (6 bases). As DNA, the CDR3 is TGTGCCAGCAGCTTTCCAGGGGAGTACGAGCAGTACTTC. Amino acids: CASSFPGEYEQYF.